This passage covers 25 T cell receptor beta chains from one sample sequenced in a study of identical twins' blood T cells (dated by TCRdb to the early 2010s). Library preparation used 5' RACE. The sequencer was an Illumina Genome Analyzer IIx. The public sequencing data were trimmed at Q25 with fastp and processed into clonotypes with MiXCR by TCRdb, which kept only in-frame beta chains. For every CDR3 protein sequence, its rows merge into one entry that carries the most common genes and DNA. The sample records 350,000 to 400,000 distinct CDR3 sequences, roughly 28% of which are singletons. Together, the top ten hold about 6% of the sample. Source material: PBMCs. All receptors come from a woman aged 18-49 years in good health.

This clonotype occurred many times. V gene TRBV7-9 combines with J gene TRBJ1-3, with D possibly being TRBD1 (5 bases). This CDR3 contains 16 residues. V was cut by 5 bases and J by 0 bases, with 14 bases left in between. Germline CDR1 reads SEHNR; CDR2 reads FQNEAQ (reference sequence). The CDR3: CASSPPTGGSGNTIYF. As DNA, the CDR3 is TGTGCCAGCAGCCCGCCGACGGGGGGCTCTGGAAACACCATATATTTT.

The V gene is TRBV20-1, the J gene TRBJ1-2; TRBD1 might be the D (6 bases). V gave up 0 bases and J gave up 8 bases, with 10 bases separating them. CDR3 length equals 12 residues. Per germline, CDR1 DFQATT and CDR2 SNEGSKA (reference sequence). The CDR3 region is CSARDRGGGYTF. For the CDR3, the DNA is TGCAGTGCTAGAGACAGGGGAGGAGGCTACACCTTC.

This clonotype was seen ten or more times. The chain recombines TRBV2 with TRBJ1-1, with 10 bases that match TRBD1. The CDR3 runs 14 residues. The trim removed 8 bases at V and 8 bases at J, leaving 11 bases unmatched. Germline V CDR1 and CDR2: SNHLY, FYNNEI. CDR3 residues: CASLSTGGRTEAFF. The CDR3 nucleotides are TGTGCCAGCCTTTCGACAGGGGGCCGGACAGAAGCTTTCTTT.

The rearrangement uses TRBV28 and TRBJ2-5; the D call may be TRBD1 or TRBD2 (5 bases each). Trimming took 4 bases from V and 2 from J, leaving 11 bases between them. Looked up from germline, CDR1 is MDHEN and CDR2 is SYDVKM. The CDR3 has 14 residues. The CDR3 DNA reads as TGTGCCAGCAGTTCCAGGGACGGGCAAGAGACCCAGTACTTC. As protein: CASSSRDGQETQYF. Full variable domain (remainder filled in from reference TRBV28 and TRBJ2-5): DVKVTQSSRYLVKRTGEKVFLECVQDMDHENMFWYRQDPGLGLRLIYFSYDVKMKEKGDIPEGYSVSREKKERFSLILESASTNQTSMYLCASSSRDGQETQYFGPGTRLLVL.

This clonotype was observed a few times. The chain uses TRBV7-6 and TRBJ1-3, with D tentatively TRBD1 (6 bases). The V end lost 1 base, the J end lost 4 bases, and 14 bases lay between the germline ends. The CDR3 contains 16 residues. Looked up from germline, CDR1 is SGHVS and CDR2 is FNYEAQ. The CDR3 here is CASSLEAQGTGNTIYF. The CDR3 bases are TGTGCCAGCAGCTTAGAGGCACAGGGAACAGGAAACACCATATATTTT.

The rearrangement joins TRBV10-3 to TRBJ1-5; TRBD1 matches 8 bases. The J segment lost 3 bases and the V segment lost 3 bases, leaving 4 bases of the junction unmatched. CDR1 and CDR2 from the germline V gene are ENHRY and SYGVKD. The CDR3 totals 15 residues. CDR3 DNA: TGTGCCATCAGTGACAGACAGGGGACCAATCAGCCCCAGCATTTT. Amino acid sequence: CAISDRQGTNQPQHF.

This clonotype appeared a few times. The genes are TRBV20-1 and TRBJ1-4; D is uncertain. The V end was cut by 2 bases, the J end by 14 bases, with 15 bases between. Per the germline V gene, CDR1 is DFQATT and CDR2 is SNEGSKA (reference sequence). The CDR3 consists of 12 residues. CDR3 amino acids: CSARNRNIGLFF. In DNA, the CDR3 is TGCAGTGCTAGAAACCGAAACATAGGGCTGTTTTTT.

The chain couples TRBV29-1 to TRBJ1-1; tentative D call: TRBD1 (5 bases). Germline CDR1 is SQVTM and CDR2 is ANQGSEA. There are 11 residues in the CDR3. V lost 4 bases to trimming and J lost 6 bases, with 9 bases between them. The CDR3 bases are TGCAGCGTTGTGGGGGAGGCTGAAGCTTTCTTT. Its protein is CSVVGEAEAFF.

The chain joins TRBV12-3 or TRBV12-4 to TRBJ1-3; D not resolved. This CDR3 is built from 17 residues. The V end lost 1 base, the J end lost 2 bases, and 15 bases lay between the germline ends. The CDR3 DNA reads as TGTGCCAGCAGTTTAGGGGGAAACCAAGCGGCTGGAAACACCATATATTTT. Protein: CASSLGGNQAAGNTIYF.

The chain combines TRBV5-1 with TRBJ1-1; TRBD1 agrees at 7 bases. Germline assignment: CDR1 SGHRS and CDR2 YFSETQ. Losses at the gene ends were 0 bases for V and 8 bases for J; bases not matched to a gene: 7. CDR3 size: 14 residues. CDR3 sequence reads: CASSLVTGASEAFF. DNA of the CDR3: TGCGCCAGCAGCTTGGTAACAGGGGCCTCAGAAGCTTTCTTT.

This chain links TRBV11-2 with TRBJ1-5, with D unresolved. Trimming stripped 2 bases from V and 5 bases from J, with 7 bases between. The CDR3 length is 13 residues. Germline V gene lookup returns CDR1 SGHAT and CDR2 FQNNGV. In nucleotides, the CDR3 is TGTGCCAGCAGCTTAAATACCGATCAGCCCCAGCATTTT. Translation gives CASSLNTDQPQHF.

In its sample, this clonotype was seen a few times. The chain links TRBV10-3 to TRBJ1-2, with D unclear. V was clipped by 4 bases and J by 8 bases, with 11 bases between them. From germline, CDR1 is ENHRY and CDR2 SYGVKD. The CDR3 is 12 amino acids. The CDR3 sequence: CAISAPAPGYTF. Here the CDR3 DNA reads TGTGCCATCAGTGCACCCGCCCCAGGCTACACCTTC.

This rearrangement joins TRBV19 to TRBJ1-5; no definite D call. V was cut by 7 bases and J by 5 bases, with 9 bases left in between. The CDR3 length is 12 residues. CDR1 is LNHDA and CDR2 is SQIVND in the germline V gene (reference sequence). This CDR3 reads CASKDGDQPQHF. The CDR3 DNA reads as TGTGCCAGTAAAGACGGGGATCAGCCCCAGCATTTT.

This clonotype was seen many times. The CDR3 loop reads CASSQGAVQSNQPQHF. CDR3 coding DNA: TGTGCCAGCAGCCAAGGAGCGGTCCAATCGAATCAGCCCCAGCATTTT. V gene TRBV3-1 combines with J gene TRBJ1-5; D remains unclear. The germline gives CDR1 LGHDT, CDR2 YNNKEL (reference sequence). V lost 1 base and J 4 bases, leaving 14 bases between the germline ends. This CDR3 has 16 residues.

In regard to this clonotype: Its ends do not fully match the called genes, so a read error is possible. The chain joins TRBV25-1 to TRBJ1-2, with TRBD1 matching 9 bases. Germline V gene sequence: CDR1 MGHDK, CDR2 SYGVNS. This CDR3 contains 15 residues. In DNA form, the CDR3 reads TGTGCCAGCAGTGGGCGGGACAGGGCTAACTATGACTACACCTTC. The encoded protein is CASSGRDRANYDYTF.

The rearrangement uses TRBV20-1 and TRBJ2-3; no firm D call. Trimming took 6 bases from V and 4 from J, leaving 8 bases between them. The CDR3 has 11 amino acids. Germline CDR1 is DFQATT and CDR2 is SNEGSKA (reference sequence). The CDR3 DNA is TGCAGTGCCCGACTTCCAGATACGCAGTATTTT. Amino acid sequence: CSARLPDTQYF.

This chain links TRBV3-1 with TRBJ2-7; TRBD1 might be the D (6 bases). Germline CDR1 is LGHDT and CDR2 is YNNKEL (reference sequence). The CDR3 consists of 14 residues. With 3 bases removed from V and 0 bases from J, the gap between germline ends came to 9 bases. CDR3 sequence (DNA): TGTGCCAGCAGCCATGCAGGGGTCTCCTACGAGCAGTACTTC. Its translation: CASSHAGVSYEQYF.

The rearrangement joins TRBV6-1 to TRBJ1-2; D uncertain. The V gene's germline CDR1 is MNHNS and CDR2 SASEGT. This CDR3 is built from 13 residues. V was shortened by 1 base and J by 8 bases, with 11 bases between the two germline ends. This CDR3 is CASSEVVGIGYTF. The CDR3 DNA follows: TGTGCCAGCAGTGAAGTGGTCGGGATCGGCTACACCTTC.

This sequence joins TRBV7-2 and TRBJ2-1; tentatively, D is TRBD2 (6 bases). CDR1 is SGHTA, CDR2 FQGNSA, per germline. This CDR3 is built from 16 residues. Trimming removed 3 bases from V and 4 bases from J, with 16 bases in between. The CDR3 loop reads CASSLGLSSAYNEQFF. CDR3 nucleotides: TGTGCCAGCAGCTTGGGTTTGTCTAGCGCATACAATGAGCAGTTCTTC. Filled out from reference TRBV7-2 and TRBJ2-1, the complete variable domain reads GAGVSQSPSNKVTEKGKDVELRCDPISGHTALYWYRQSLGQGLEFLIYFQGNSAPDKSGLPSDRFSAERTGGSVSTLTIQRTQQEDSAVYLCASSLGLSSAYNEQFFGPGTRLTVL.

The table lists this clonotype with many counts. V usage is TRBV29-1 and J usage is TRBJ1-5; tentative D call: TRBD1 (5 bases). In germline, CDR1 is SQVTM, CDR2 ANQGSEA. The CDR3 extends over 13 amino acids. V was shortened by 7 bases and J by 5 bases, with 15 bases between the two germline ends. For the CDR3, the DNA is TGCAGCGCTCAAGGGGCTACTGATCAGCCCCAGCATTTT. Amino acids: CSAQGATDQPQHF.

The J gene is TRBJ2-2, the V gene TRBV12-5; no clear D. Trimming cost V 5 bases and J 1 base, with 8 bases left between them. The CDR3 has 14 residues. Germline assignment: CDR1 LGHNT and CDR2 FRNRAP. The CDR3 here is CASGQSGNTGELFF. In DNA form, the CDR3 reads TGTGCTAGTGGTCAGAGTGGGAACACCGGGGAGCTGTTTTTT.

Of note for this clonotype: A read error may explain this, as a much larger clone is one base away. The chain is built from TRBV29-1 and TRBJ1-1, with D possibly TRBD1 on 6 matching bases. Germline V gives CDR1 SQVTM, CDR2 ANQGSEA. The CDR3 sequence is 13 residues long. The CDR3 DNA is TGCAGCGTTGGGGAAGGGGGTGTAACTGGAGCTTTCTTT. Protein product: CSVGEGGVTGAFF.

The genes are TRBV28 and TRBJ2-1, with 12 bases lining up with TRBD2. The J segment lost 0 bases and the V segment lost 6 bases, leaving 9 bases of the junction unmatched. The CDR3 runs 18 residues. The germline CDR1 and CDR2 sequences are MDHEN and SYDVKM. The CDR3 loop reads CASSQLGLAGSSYNEQFF. The DNA for the CDR3 is TGTGCCAGCAGCCAACTGGGACTAGCGGGCTCCTCCTACAATGAGCAGTTCTTC.

The chain has TRBV20-1 and TRBJ1-6; D remains unclear. Germline CDR1 reads DFQATT; CDR2 reads SNEGSKA (reference sequence). The CDR3 covers 17 residues. V was trimmed by 5 bases and J by 0 bases, leaving 17 bases between them. The CDR3 DNA reads as TGCAGTGCTCGAGGATGGGCGCTTAGCTCCTATAATTCACCCCTCCACTTT. Residues: CSARGWALSSYNSPLHF.

J is TRBJ2-1 and V is TRBV21-1; the listed D gene, TRBD2, was not tested against the DNA. TRBV21-1 is described as a pseudogene. There are 16 residues in the CDR3. Written as DNA, the CDR3 is TGTGCCAGCAGCAAAAAGTACGGCAGGGTTGGCAATGAGCAGTTCTTC. Amino acids: CASSKKYGRVGNEQFF.